This TCR beta chain is from a study of spatial heterogeneity in lung cancer. Study-level results: Whereas they appeared in blood less at follow-up, ubiquitous expanded tumor TCRs appeared there more at resection.

TCRdb re-analysed the 5' RACE reads in MiXCR, keeping a single row per CDR3 protein. The sample has about 40,000 distinct CDR3 sequences; around 5.2% are singletons. The sample's time point: sample taken at primary tumor resection. Frozen PBMC, nontumor lung or tumor provided whole RNA, which was sequenced unsorted. The cohort: 65 to 80 early-stage, untreated non-small cell lung cancer patients. This clonotype was found a few times. Antigen specificity is unknown. Trimming removed 8 bases at V and 2 bases at J, with 17 bases between. There are 15 residues in the CDR3. The V and J genes are TRBV12-3 or TRBV12-4 and TRBJ2-3; the D is unclear. The sequence was obtained from a female donor with early-stage non-small cell lung cancer. This material consisted of PBMCs, taken at surgery. The CDR3 region is CASDGAHGSTDTQYF. The DNA of the CDR3 is TGTGCCAGCGACGGCGCCCACGGTTCCACAGATACGCAGTATTTT.